This TCR beta chain originates from a study of blood T cell repertoires in COVID-19. Study-level background: Acute and convalescent COVID-19 specimens originated in the United States, Italy and Spain. Sample material is recorded as cDNA or gDNA derived from T cells, B-cell-depleted T cells, or PBMCs.

Original methodology: How many nucleated cells were present was estimated from reference gene primer amplification. Profiling relied on immunoSEQ multiplex PCR, and the TCRdb table lists in-frame clones only, not all of them. The V and J calls and the clone size are those of that table, but D and trimming were determined from the DNA. The sample lists about 100,000 clones; 81% were seen once. V dropped 6 bases and J dropped 13; count of bases not matched to a gene: 16. This CDR3 comprises 14 residues. Germline V gene sequence: CDR1 MNHEY, CDR2 SVGAGI. The chain employs TRBV6-5 and TRBJ1-1, with 8 bases identical to TRBD1. This receptor was obtained from a man between 60 and 70 years old with acute or convalescent COVID-19. The specimen was peripheral blood. CDR3: CASRNRAGGDFGFF. The CDR3 DNA reads TGTGCCAGCAGGAACCGGGCAGGGGGCGATTTCGGTTTCTTT.